Following are 25 T cell receptor beta chains from one sample sequenced in a study of blood T cell repertoires in COVID-19. Data came from immunoSEQ multiplex PCR; TCRdb stores just in-frame clones and leaves some out. This repertoire shows 55,000 to 90,000 clones, about nine tenths found once; its top ten account for around 12%. Source material: peripheral blood. The receptors originated from a human donor with active COVID-19. The donor label of this sample is uncertain.

The chain employs TRBV28 and TRBJ1-1, with 7 nucleotides matching TRBD1. The CDR3 has 14 residues. With V trimmed by 5 bases and J by 4 bases, 7 bases remained unmatched. The V gene's germline CDR1 is MDHEN and CDR2 SYDVKM. For the CDR3, the DNA is TGTGCCAGCAGTCCCCGACAGGGTAGCACTGAAGCTTTCTTT. This encodes CASSPRQGSTEAFF.

The V call is TRBV6-6, the J call TRBJ2-7; 11 bases are a match to TRBD2. J gave up 7 bases and V 9 bases, and 5 bases lay outside the gene matches. This CDR3 region has 12 residues. Germline loops: CDR1 MNHNY, CDR2 SVGAGI (reference sequence). The CDR3 sequence: CASGTSGKEQYF. CDR3 nucleotide sequence: TGTGCCAGTGGGACTAGCGGTAAGGAGCAGTACTTC.

This rearrangement joins TRBV24-1 to TRBJ2-2; 7 bases match TRBD1. The V gene's germline CDR1 is KGHDR and CDR2 SFDVKD. The CDR3 extends over 15 amino acids. The ends lost 6 bases at V and 6 bases at J; junction bases unmatched: 9. The CDR3 DNA follows: TGTGCCACCAGTTCCGGACAGGCGTCACCCGGGGAGCTGTTTTTT. This sequence encodes CATSSGQASPGELFF.

This clone was observed a handful of times. The chain links TRBV2 to TRBJ2-5, with TRBD1 matching over 12 bases. Germline CDR1 is SNHLY and CDR2 is FYNNEI. The ends lost 7 bases at V and 1 base at J; junction bases unmatched: 10. The CDR3 covers 17 residues. In nucleotides, the CDR3 is TGTGCCAGCAAGGAGGGACAGGGGGCGCCGGGCCAAGAGACCCAGTACTTC. Its protein is CASKEGQGAPGQETQYF.

V and J are TRBV20-1 and TRBJ2-3, with 9 bases lining up with TRBD2. Germline-derived CDR1 and CDR2 are DFQATT and SNEGSKA (reference sequence). CDR3 size: 15 residues. Trimming took 3 bases from V and 5 from J; bases not matched to a gene: 9. CDR3 sequence reads: CSASMREGRRDTQYF. The CDR3 coding sequence is TGCAGTGCTAGTATGCGGGAGGGCCGAAGAGATACGCAGTATTTT.

The genes are TRBV7-8 and TRBJ2-3; perhaps TRBD1 as D (5 bases). Trimming pared 5 bases from V and 1 base from J, leaving 13 bases between. The CDR3 runs to 15 residues. Germline assignment: CDR1 SGHVS and CDR2 FQNEAQ. CDR3: CASSNDRARTDTQYF. As DNA, the CDR3 is TGTGCCAGCAGCAATGACAGAGCTCGCACAGATACGCAGTATTTT.

The chain links TRBV11-3 to TRBJ2-7, with 7 bases that match TRBD2. V dropped 1 base and J dropped 7; count of bases not matched to a gene: 10. The CDR3 loop spans 15 amino acids. CDR1 is SGHNT, CDR2 YENEEA, per germline. The CDR3 nucleotides are TGTGCCAGCAGCTTAGGCCCTAGCGGACTCGGGGAGCAGTACTTC. The encoded protein is CASSLGPSGLGEQYF. Full variable domain (remainder filled in from reference TRBV11-3 and TRBJ2-7): EAGVVQSPRYKIIEKKQPVAFWCNPISGHNTLYWYLQNLGQGPELLIRYENEEAVDDSQLPKDRFSAERLKGVDSTLKIQPAELGDSAVYLCASSLGPSGLGEQYFGPGTRLTVT.

V and J are TRBV7-8 and TRBJ2-7; D is perhaps TRBD1 (5 bases). Trimming left V 1 base short and J 4 bases short, with 11 bases between. Germline CDR1 SGHVS, CDR2 FQNEAQ. This CDR3 has 14 residues. The CDR3 coding sequence is TGTGCCAGCAGCTTAGGTATGCAGGGTTACGAGCAGTACTTC. Translated, it gives CASSLGMQGYEQYF.

The chain couples TRBV5-1 to TRBJ2-5, with 7 bases fitting TRBD1. J gave up 3 bases and V 5 bases, and 13 bases lay outside the gene matches. Germline assignment: CDR1 SGHRS and CDR2 YFSETQ. The CDR3 is 16 residues long. The chain's CDR3 is CASSLQGRVGEETQYF. CDR3 in DNA: TGCGCCAGCAGTCTACAGGGGCGTGTTGGTGAAGAGACCCAGTACTTC.

The chain has TRBV7-2 and TRBJ1-5; 10 nucleotides match TRBD1. CDR1 SGHTA and CDR2 FQGNSA come from the germline V gene. The CDR3 length is 17 residues. The V gene end was trimmed by 4 bases and the J gene end by 1 base; junction bases not matched to a gene: 7. CDR3 amino acids: CASSSTGTGVSNQPQHF. CDR3 coding DNA: TGTGCCAGCAGCTCAACAGGGACAGGGGTCAGCAATCAGCCCCAGCATTTT.

The chain employs TRBV19 and TRBJ1-2; no clear D gene. Germline V gene data show CDR1 as LNHDA and CDR2 as SQIVND (reference sequence). The V gene lost 5 bases and the J gene lost 4 bases, with 8 bases spanning the gap. The CDR3 is made up of 12 amino acids. This CDR3 reads CASSPRSYGYTF. In DNA form, the CDR3 reads TGTGCCAGTAGTCCGAGGAGCTATGGCTACACCTTC.

The chain carries TRBV18 and TRBJ1-5; D gene ambiguous. V shed 2 bases and J shed 1 base, with 12 bases lying between them. Looked up from germline, CDR1 is KGHSH and CDR2 is LQKENI. This CDR3 has 16 amino acids. The CDR3 nucleotides read TGTGCCAGCTCACCATTACCCGGCGGGAGCAATCAGCCCCAGCATTTT. This sequence encodes CASSPLPGGSNQPQHF.

The chain couples TRBV28 to TRBJ1-3; a possible D gene is TRBD1 (5 bases). This CDR3 has 16 amino acids. V was shortened by 5 bases and J by 0 bases, with 14 bases between the two germline ends. Germline CDR1 and CDR2: MDHEN and SYDVKM. CDR3 DNA: TGTGCCAGCAGTCCCCCGACAGTATACTCTGGAAACACCATATATTTT. Amino acid sequence: CASSPPTVYSGNTIYF.

This chain uses TRBV28 with TRBJ2-3; D might be TRBD2 (6 bases). With 4 bases removed from V and 4 bases from J, the gap between germline ends came to 12 bases. The CDR3 is 14 amino acids. The germline CDR1 and CDR2 sequences are MDHEN and SYDVKM. The chain's CDR3 is CASSSRGGADTQYF. CDR3 nucleotide sequence: TGTGCCAGCAGTTCTCGGGGAGGCGCAGATACGCAGTATTTT.

J is TRBJ2-2 and V is TRBV19; 9 bases align to TRBD1. V shed 9 bases and J 3 bases; nucleotides not matched to a gene: 8. CDR1 and CDR2 (germline): LNHDA, SQIVND (reference sequence). This CDR3 region has 15 residues. CDR3 coding DNA: TGTGCCAGCTGGACAGGGGACCAACACACCGGGGAGCTGTTTTTT. Amino acid sequence: CASWTGDQHTGELFF.

The chain uses TRBV9 and TRBJ2-7; 10 nucleotides align to TRBD1. V gave up 7 bases and J gave up 4 bases; unmatched junction bases: 5. The germline V gene encodes CDR1 SGDLS and CDR2 YYNGEE. The CDR3 covers 13 residues. The CDR3 DNA reads as TGTGCCAGCGGTTGGGGACAGGGGTACGAGCAGTACTTC. It codes for CASGWGQGYEQYF.

The V and J genes are TRBV6-1 and TRBJ2-7; TRBD1 agrees at 8 bases. Germline V gene lookup returns CDR1 MNHNS and CDR2 SASEGT. V gave up 2 bases and J gave up 1 base; unmatched junction bases: 4. CDR3 length: 15 amino acids. CDR3 coding DNA: TGTGCCAGCAGTGAATACGGGGACAGGTCCTACGAGCAGTACTTC. As protein: CASSEYGDRSYEQYF.

The chain uses TRBV25-1 and TRBJ2-6; D call uncertain. V was pared by 4 bases and J by 0 bases, with 7 bases between. The CDR3 is 15 residues long. Looked up from germline, CDR1 is MGHDK and CDR2 is SYGVNS. The CDR3 DNA follows: TGTGCCAGCAGTGCCCCGGGCTCTGGGGCCAACGTCCTGACTTTC. It translates to CASSAPGSGANVLTF. The complete variable domain, with remaining parts taken from reference TRBV25-1 and TRBJ2-6, reads EADIYQTPRYLVIGTGKKITLECSQTMGHDKMYWYQQDPGMELHLIHYSYGVNSTEKGDLSSESTVSRIRTEHFPLTLESARPSHTSQYLCASSAPGSGANVLTFGAGSRLTVL.

The chain combines TRBV7-9 with TRBJ2-4, with a weak D call TRBD1 (5 bases). Trimming took off 1 base at V and 12 bases at J, with 10 bases between the two ends. This CDR3 is built from 12 residues. Germline CDR1 SEHNR, CDR2 FQNEAQ (reference sequence). The CDR3 spells CASSLGGARQYF. CDR3 bases: TGTGCCAGCAGCTTAGGTGGGGCACGTCAGTACTTC.

This chain uses TRBV7-9 with TRBJ1-6, with 8 bases aligning to TRBD1. The CDR3 extends over 14 amino acids. J lost 7 bases, V lost 5 bases, and 4 bases had no gene match. CDR1 SEHNR and CDR2 FQNEAQ come from the germline V gene (reference sequence). CDR3 DNA sequence: TGTGCCAGCAGCCAGGACAGGGAAAATTCACCCCTCCACTTT. Translation: CASSQDRENSPLHF.

V and J are TRBV4-3 and TRBJ2-6; D not certain. V lost 0 bases and J 0 bases, leaving 6 bases between the germline ends. The CDR3 loop spans 16 amino acids. Germline V CDR1 and CDR2: LGHNA, YSLEER. CDR3 sequence (DNA): TGCGCCAGCAGCCAAGACGAGAGCTCTGGGGCCAACGTCCTGACTTTC. This translates into CASSQDESSGANVLTF.

V usage is TRBV7-6 and J usage is TRBJ2-1, with 9 bases aligning to TRBD1. The CDR3 runs to 16 residues. CDR1 is SGHVS, CDR2 FNYEAQ, per germline. V gave up 4 bases and J gave up 6 bases; unmatched junction bases: 10. CDR3 bases: TGTGCCAGCAGCTCCATTCCGGGACAGGGCGCCAATGAGCAGTTCTTC. It specifies CASSSIPGQGANEQFF.

The chain couples TRBV27 to TRBJ1-3, with 8 bases matching TRBD1. Germline lookup yields CDR1 MNHEY and CDR2 SMNVEV (reference sequence). Trimming removed 6 bases from V and 2 bases from J; junction bases left unmatched: 3. CDR3 length: 14 residues. The CDR3: CASREQGAGNTIYF. CDR3 nucleotide sequence: TGTGCCAGCAGAGAACAGGGGGCTGGAAACACCATATATTTT.

The genes are TRBV5-1 and TRBJ2-7; 8 bases align to TRBD2. J was trimmed by 2 bases and V by 6 bases; bases with no gene match: 4. CDR3 length: 13 amino acids. Per the germline V gene, CDR1 is SGHRS and CDR2 is YFSETQ. As DNA, the CDR3 is TGCGCCAGCACCCCGGGGGGGACCTACGAGCAGTACTTC. This translates into CASTPGGTYEQYF.

The chain employs TRBV10-2 and TRBJ2-3; maybe TRBD2 (7 bases). The CDR3 contains 13 residues. The germline gives CDR1 WSHSY, CDR2 SAAADI. The germline V and J ends were trimmed by 10 bases and 3 bases, with 14 bases remaining between them. The CDR3 here is CATMGGGTDTQYF. The CDR3 DNA sequence: TGCGCCACCATGGGAGGGGGGACAGATACGCAGTATTTT.